This entry features one T cell receptor (beta chain) sequence. There is no known antigen for this receptor. No base-level quality is on record; no much larger clone is a single base apart. The V and J ends are trimmed by 0 bases and 7 bases, leaving 13 bases between them. Reading the germline V gene gives CDR1 SNHLY and CDR2 FYNNEI. The CDR3 goes from the cysteine to the phenylalanine over 15 residues. Only the CDR3 portion is preserved as DNA: 45 bases, with reading frame beginning at the first base. Samples from volunteer blood donors who had recovered from COVID-19 were contributed by a second Seattle source. Collaborating institutions collected whole blood in K2EDTA tubes following their own protocols. For TCRbeta analysis, collaborators shipped samples as frozen whole blood, isolated PBMCs, or DNA extracted from either of those sample types. This sample is drawn from a study of blood T cell repertoires in COVID-19 (dated by TCRdb to between 2020 and 2021). In terms of the full investigation: Collaborator samples came from the United States, Italy and Spain and covered acute and convalescent phases of COVID-19. The material from the prospective study consisted of cDNA or gDNA derived from T cells, B-cell-depleted T cells, or PBMCs. Deeply sampled blood TCRbeta repertoires from subjects exposed to, actively infected with, or recovered from COVID-19 were included in the dataset. The repertoires were released in a freely available public database intended as a resource for research on the immune response to SARS-CoV-2. Samples were obtained from the ongoing ImmuneRACE study (first 160 participants) and from 1,254 subjects provided by 6 global collaborators. A de-identified subject ID, COVID-19 status, age in years and sex were almost always included in the sample metadata. Where available, HLA class I and class II types were taken from metadata supplied by the sample provider and were not determined by assay-based typing. The study at large found these results: How much clinical and demographic metadata was included differed by source and by participant, and the metadata was provided uncurated.

TCRbeta CDR3 regions were amplified from genomic DNA by means of the immunoSEQ Assay, a bias-controlled multiplex PCR. The study's processing was this. The number of nucleated cells in each sample was estimated by amplification of reference gene primers within the assay. To quantify the absolute abundance of each unique TCRbeta CDR3 rearrangement, sequence reads were collapsed and filtered. Productive Simpson clonality was computed per sample as the square root of Simpson's diversity index over productive rearrangements. TCRdb retrieved this table from immuneACCESS and kept in-frame rearrangements only. Not all clones are present; in checked studies, unresolved V genes account for under half, and no reason is known for the remainder. V and J calls and clone size come straight from that table; D and trimming were deduced from the DNA. The sample table holds 250,000 or so clones, of which roughly 89% were seen once. The ten largest clones add up to approximately 5% of the sample.

Recombination connected TRBV2 to TRBJ1-5; confidence is insufficient to name the D gene. This clonotype was sampled from a woman aged 40-49 years who had recovered from COVID-19. The sample taken for sequencing was peripheral blood. The DNA sequence is as follows: TGTGCCAGCAGTGAAGCGCGTACAGACACCCAGCCCCAGCATTTT. Its protein is CASSEARTDTQPQHF.